The next 8 T cell receptor beta chains were all read from a single sample in a study of shared clonotypes between healthy human individuals. The assay was immunoSEQ multiplex PCR, and TCRdb's table has in-frame clones only and misses some. The sample consists of about 2 million clones, roughly 96% of them appearing once. The sequencing input was naive CD4+ T cells sorted from blood. As for subset: CD45RA+ positively selected. All receptors come from a man aged 18 to 29 in good health.

The genes are TRBV5-1 and TRBJ1-6, with D maybe TRBD1 (5 bases). Germline V gene sequence: CDR1 SGHRS, CDR2 YFSETQ. The CDR3 totals 15 residues. V lost 0 bases and J lost 6, with 10 bases in between. The CDR3 nucleotides are TGCGCCAGCAGCTTGGCCAGGGATGGTAATTCACCCCTCCACTTT. Encoded protein: CASSLARDGNSPLHF.

Of note for this clone: Other DNA sequences in the sample encode the same CDR3. The genes are TRBV6-5 and TRBJ1-3; possible D gene TRBD1, 6 bases. This CDR3 is built from 14 residues. The V end lost 6 bases, the J end lost 1 base, and 10 bases lay between the germline ends. Germline-derived CDR1 and CDR2 are MNHEY and SVGAGI. CDR3 coding DNA: TGTGCCAGCAGCCGAGGACAGTCTGGAAACACCATATATTTT. The encoded protein is CASSRGQSGNTIYF.

In this sample, this clone turned up once. J is TRBJ1-2 and V is TRBV13; D not certain. Germline values: CDR1 PRHDT, CDR2 FYEKMQ (reference sequence). The CDR3 runs to 14 residues. Trimming removed 5 bases at V and 8 bases at J, with 18 bases between. The CDR3 DNA reads as TGTGCCAGCAGCATTGGGCAGCCGGCGGGGGGCTACACCTTC. This codes for CASSIGQPAGGYTF.

The rearrangement uses TRBV28 and TRBJ2-4, with 9 bases fitting TRBD1. Germline CDR1 is MDHEN and CDR2 is SYDVKM. J gave up 0 bases and V 7 bases, and 4 bases lay outside the gene matches. This CDR3 has 15 residues. CDR3 sequence (DNA): TGTGCCAGCATAACAGGGGGCGGAGCCAAAAACATTCAGTACTTC. The encoded protein is CASITGGGAKNIQYF.

The chain carries TRBV5-1 and TRBJ1-2; 8 bases agree with TRBD1. This CDR3 contains 14 residues. Trimming removed 1 base from V and 5 bases from J; junction bases left unmatched: 4. Germline V gene sequence: CDR1 SGHRS, CDR2 YFSETQ. CDR3 sequence: CASSLLGDRYGYTF. CDR3 coding DNA: TGCGCCAGCAGCTTGCTTGGGGACAGGTATGGCTACACCTTC.

As concerns this clone: This CDR3 is also generated by other DNA sequences in the sample. The chain joins TRBV29-1 to TRBJ1-1; D is undetermined. The CDR3 runs 10 residues. Germline lookup yields CDR1 SQVTM and CDR2 ANQGSEA. V lost 7 bases, J lost 1 base, and 4 bases lay in between. The CDR3 coding sequence is TGCAGCGGGCAGAACACTGAAGCTTTCTTT. It yields the protein CSGQNTEAFF.

The chain recombines TRBV2 with TRBJ1-6, with D possibly TRBD1 on 5 matching bases. This CDR3 contains 14 residues. V gave up 3 bases and J gave up 8 bases, with 11 bases separating them. CDR1 and CDR2 from the germline V gene are SNHLY and FYNNEI. CDR3 DNA: TGTGCCAGCAGTGAGCAGGGAATTTATTCACCCCTCCACTTT. The encoded protein is CASSEQGIYSPLHF.

The chain is built from TRBV6-5 and TRBJ2-1; 10 bases fit TRBD2. Germline CDR1 reads MNHEY; CDR2 reads SVGAGI. The CDR3 loop spans 15 amino acids. With V trimmed by 5 bases and J by 3 bases, 4 bases remained unmatched. The DNA of the CDR3 is TGTGCCAGCAGTAAAACTAGCGGGAACTACAATGAGCAGTTCTTC. Residues: CASSKTSGNYNEQFF.